These T cell receptor beta chains were read from a single sample in a study of T cells in Graves' hyperthyroidism and ophthalmopathy. TCRdb ran MiXCR on the multiplex PCR reads and lists one entry per CDR3 protein. This sample yields about half a million distinct CDR3 sequences, of which 22% are seen a single time; under 55% belongs to the top ten. The sample comprised blood. The receptors shown here come from a woman aged 70-85 years with Graves' ophthalmopathy. The CDR3 runs from the conserved cysteine through the conserved F or W. A D gene is named only where the DNA matches it firmly.

CDR3aa	v_gene	j_gene	d_gene
CASSRLETGVRTQYF	TRBV5-4	TRBJ2-5	-
CASSRDRNQPQHF	TRBV18	TRBJ1-5	TRBD1
CASRPGQVLNTEAFF	TRBV27	TRBJ1-1	TRBD1
CAWSGETDYGYTF	TRBV30	TRBJ1-2	-
CASSPGQHNSPLHF	TRBV6-1	TRBJ1-6	-
CASSPGLAASYNEQFF	TRBV27	TRBJ2-1	TRBD2
CSAGGLLGGELFF	TRBV20-1	TRBJ2-2	-
CASSPVGGIGQYF	TRBV3-1	TRBJ2-7	-
CASSAWGGISNEQFF	TRBV27	TRBJ2-1	-
CSARDGRELPDTQYF	TRBV20-1	TRBJ2-3	-
CASRPGQGTSPLHF	TRBV6-1	TRBJ1-6	TRBD1
CSGRDGANEQFF	TRBV20-1	TRBJ2-1	-
CASSLALEYYGYTF	TRBV7-8	TRBJ1-2	-
CASSDPSGGNYEQYF	TRBV3-1	TRBJ2-7	TRBD2
CASSRSGTHSYEQYF	TRBV6-1	TRBJ2-7	TRBD2
CASTYRDRGNIQYF	TRBV12-3/TRBV12-4	TRBJ2-4	TRBD1
CASSPGQVPYEQYF	TRBV18	TRBJ2-7	TRBD1
CASSLQLIYEQYF	TRBV7-2	TRBJ2-7	-
CATSDPSRSEQFF	TRBV24-1	TRBJ2-1	-
CAISAGTDHRHF	TRBV10-3	TRBJ1-6	TRBD1
CASSPRVGARNEQFF	TRBV18	TRBJ2-1	-
CASSFGTGGTEAFF	TRBV12-3/TRBV12-4	TRBJ1-1	TRBD1
CAWKLRGSYNEQFF	TRBV30	TRBJ2-1	-
CATSDLQFGTSKETQYF	TRBV24-1	TRBJ2-5	TRBD2
CASRRDRYNEQFF	TRBV6-1	TRBJ2-1	TRBD1
CSARTLDRGKYGYTF	TRBV20-1	TRBJ1-2	TRBD1
CAISGTTVGEQYF	TRBV10-3	TRBJ2-7	-
CASSTTGGIGSTGELFF	TRBV19	TRBJ2-2	TRBD1
CASSEALHRQSNTEAFF	TRBV6-1	TRBJ1-1	-
CAWSRGANSPLHF	TRBV30	TRBJ1-6	-